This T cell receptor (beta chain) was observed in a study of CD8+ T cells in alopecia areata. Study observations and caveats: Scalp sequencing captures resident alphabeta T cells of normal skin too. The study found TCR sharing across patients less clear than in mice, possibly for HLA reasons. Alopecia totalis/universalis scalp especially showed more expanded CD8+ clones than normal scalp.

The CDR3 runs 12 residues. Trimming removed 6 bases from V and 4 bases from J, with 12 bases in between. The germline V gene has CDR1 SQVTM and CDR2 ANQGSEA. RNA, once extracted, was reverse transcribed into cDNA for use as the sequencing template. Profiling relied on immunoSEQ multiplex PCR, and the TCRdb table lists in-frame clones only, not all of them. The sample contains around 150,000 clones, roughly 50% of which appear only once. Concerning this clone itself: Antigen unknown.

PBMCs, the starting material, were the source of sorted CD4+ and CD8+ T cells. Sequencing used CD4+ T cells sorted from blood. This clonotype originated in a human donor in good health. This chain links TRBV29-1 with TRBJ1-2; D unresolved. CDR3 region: CSVAESAYGYTF. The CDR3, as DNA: TGCAGCGTCGCAGAGTCGGCCTATGGCTACACCTTC.